The next 13 T cell receptor beta chains were all read from a single sample in a study of T cell responses to AZD1222 COVID-19 vaccine. Assay used: immunoSEQ multiplex PCR; TCRdb lists only in-frame clones, some missing. The sample records about 100,000 clones, roughly 90% being singletons. This specimen consisted of peripheral blood, obtained 28 days after the second AZD1222 dose. The receptors shown here come from an adult who received the AZD1222 COVID-19 vaccine.

The V and J genes are TRBV19 and TRBJ1-5; TRBD1 matches at 7 bases. Germline V gives CDR1 LNHDA, CDR2 SQIVND (reference sequence). The CDR3 runs 16 residues. After removal of 4 bases from V and 2 bases from J, the junction contained 8 bases not matched to a gene. CDR3 coding DNA: TGTGCCAGTAGTAACCGAGACAGGGAACGCAATCAGCCCCAGCATTTT. This translates into CASSNRDRERNQPQHF. The variable domain in full, with the rest retrieved from reference TRBV19 and TRBJ1-5, is DGGITQSPKYLFRKEGQNVTLSCEQNLNHDAMYWYRQDPGQGLRLIYYSQIVNDFQKGDIAEGYSVSREKKESFPLTVTSAQKNPTAFYLCASSNRDRERNQPQHFGDGTRLSIL.

The gene calls are TRBV3-1 (or the pseudogene TRBV3-2) and TRBJ2-5; tentative D call: TRBD1 (6 bases). Germline loops: CDR1 LGHDT, CDR2 YNNKEL (reference sequence). V was shortened by 2 bases and J by 7 bases, with 8 bases between the two germline ends. The CDR3 has 12 amino acids. CDR3 residues: CASSQTRGTQYF. CDR3 DNA sequence: TGTGCCAGCAGCCAAACCAGGGGGACCCAGTACTTC.

The gene calls are TRBV9 and TRBJ1-1; D may be TRBD1 (6 bases). V gave up 0 bases and J gave up 2 bases, with 17 bases separating them. CDR1 is SGDLS and CDR2 is YYNGEE in the germline V gene. This CDR3 has 17 residues. CDR3 sequence (DNA): TGTGCCAGCAGCGTAGGGGCTGACAGGCAGACCAACACTGAAGCTTTCTTT. Its translation: CASSVGADRQTNTEAFF. Full variable domain (missing parts from reference TRBV9 and TRBJ1-1): DSGVTQTPKHLITATGQRVTLRCSPRSGDLSVYWYQQSLDQGLQFLIQYYNGEERAKGNILERFSAQQFPDLHSELNLSSLELGDSALYFCASSVGADRQTNTEAFFGQGTRLTVV.

The gene calls are TRBV18 and TRBJ2-7; tentatively, D is TRBD1 (6 bases). There are 14 residues in the CDR3. Germline V gene data show CDR1 as KGHSH and CDR2 as LQKENI. Between the trimmed V and J ends, which lost 3 bases and 3 bases, there was a span of 12 bases. CDR3 in DNA: TGTGCCAGCTCACCTCTACGGACAGACTACGAGCAGTACTTC. Encoded protein: CASSPLRTDYEQYF. The full variable domain, its missing parts supplied by reference TRBV18 and TRBJ2-7, is NAGVMQNPRHLVRRRGQEARLRCSPMKGHSHVYWYRQLPEEGLKFMVYLQKENIIDESGMPKERFSAEFPKEGPSILRIQQVVRGDSAAYFCASSPLRTDYEQYFGPGTRLTVT.

The genes are TRBV7-9 and TRBJ2-5; tentative D call: TRBD2 (6 bases). This CDR3 has 14 amino acids. Germline lookup yields CDR1 SEHNR and CDR2 FQNEAQ (reference sequence). Trimming left V 11 bases short and J 1 base short, with 17 bases between. Written as DNA, the CDR3 is TGTGCCGTCGCGGGGCGGGGTTCCCAAGAGACCCAGTACTTC. It encodes CAVAGRGSQETQYF.

The rearrangement joins TRBV4-1 to TRBJ1-1, with D perhaps TRBD1 (5 bases). Germline V lookup: CDR1 MGHRA, CDR2 YSYEKL. Trimming removed 0 bases at V and 2 bases at J, with 10 bases between. The length of the CDR3 is 15 residues. The CDR3: CASSQDGGFNTEAFF. In DNA form, the CDR3 reads TGCGCCAGCAGCCAAGACGGGGGGTTCAACACTGAAGCTTTCTTT.

The chain carries TRBV2 and TRBJ2-7; D is unresolved. Germline CDR1 is SNHLY and CDR2 is FYNNEI. Trimming stripped 8 bases from V and 0 bases from J, with 17 bases between. The CDR3 totals 15 residues. CDR3 residues: CASQSPPSSSYEQYF. CDR3 in DNA: TGTGCCAGCCAATCACCCCCGTCTAGCTCCTACGAGCAGTACTTC.

The J gene is TRBJ1-1, the V gene TRBV5-1; the D is unclear. V was cut by 5 bases and J by 0 bases, with 11 bases left in between. The germline V gene encodes CDR1 SGHRS and CDR2 YFSETQ. The CDR3 covers 14 residues. The CDR3, as DNA: TGCGCCAGCAGTTGGCGGGGAATGAACACTGAAGCTTTCTTT. Its translation is CASSWRGMNTEAFF.

This chain joins TRBV3-1 (or the pseudogene TRBV3-2) and TRBJ1-1; D possibly corresponds to TRBD1 (6 bases). CDR3 length: 14 amino acids. V lost 1 base, J lost 1 base, and 7 bases lay in between. In germline, CDR1 is LGHDT, CDR2 YNNKEL (reference sequence). CDR3: CASSQAGQNTEAFF. In DNA form, the CDR3 reads TGTGCCAGCAGCCAAGCGGGACAGAACACTGAAGCTTTCTTT.

The rearrangement uses TRBV6-2 or TRBV6-3 and TRBJ2-7, with D unclear. CDR1 MNHEY and CDR2 SVGEGT come from the germline V gene. Trimming pared 2 bases from V and 6 bases from J, leaving 8 bases between. This CDR3 comprises 12 residues. The CDR3 sequence is CASSYGRPEQYF. The CDR3, as DNA: TGTGCCAGCAGTTACGGGCGTCCCGAGCAGTACTTC.

Here the CDR3 DNA reads TGTGCCAGCAGTGAGTTGTGGGGGGACACCGGGGAGCTGTTTTTT. Translating it yields CASSELWGDTGELFF. This rearrangement joins TRBV2 to TRBJ2-2; possible D gene TRBD2, 6 bases. Trimming cost V 3 bases and J 3 bases, with 11 bases left between them. Per the germline V gene, CDR1 is SNHLY and CDR2 is FYNNEI. The CDR3 is made up of 15 amino acids.

On this clone itself: Other DNA sequences in the same sample also yield this CDR3. V and J are TRBV15 and TRBJ1-5; D possibly corresponds to TRBD1 (6 bases). Trimming left V 3 bases short and J 3 bases short, with 9 bases between. This CDR3 comprises 14 residues. Germline CDR1 LNHNV, CDR2 YYDKDF (reference sequence). CDR3 residues: CATSRTGSNQPQHF. CDR3 in DNA: TGTGCCACCAGCAGGACAGGTTCCAATCAGCCCCAGCATTTT.

The V and J genes are TRBV5-4 and TRBJ2-1; 8 nucleotides align to TRBD1. There are 13 residues in the CDR3. Germline-derived CDR1 and CDR2 are SGHNT and YYREEE (reference sequence). The trim removed 4 bases at V and 7 bases at J, leaving 4 bases unmatched. CDR3 nucleotide sequence: TGTGCCAGCAGCCTGCGGACAGGGAATGAGCAGTTCTTC. This gives the protein CASSLRTGNEQFF.